The TCR beta chain under discussion was sequenced for a study of T cells in Graves' hyperthyroidism and ophthalmopathy. Researchers amplified the TCR beta CDR3 regions from RNA transcripts. First-round RT-PCR of the TCR CDR3 relied on the HTBI primer set. MiXCR, applied by TCRdb to the multiplex PCR reads, yields one record per CDR3 protein. The sample holds about 420,000 distinct CDR3 sequences; less than 20% are singletons and the top ten take 11% to 15%. The germline V gene has CDR1 DFQATT and CDR2 SNEGSKA (reference sequence). The CDR3 has 15 amino acids. The ends lost 3 bases at V and 0 bases at J; junction bases unmatched: 5. This clonotype was recorded many times.

The genes are TRBV20-1 and TRBJ2-3; 8 bases are a match to TRBD2. The TCR originated in a woman aged 18-29 years with Graves' hyperthyroidism. The specimen was blood. The CDR3 nucleotides read TGCAGTGCTAGTGCTCTAGCGGGTAGCACAGATACGCAGTATTTT. Protein sequence: CSASALAGSTDTQYF.